Here is one TCR beta chain with its context. Its antigen is currently unknown. The CDR3 is 13 residues long. V shed 0 bases and J shed 11 bases, with 11 bases lying between them. Germline V gene sequence: CDR1 SGHAT, CDR2 FQNNGV. TCRdb's table, derived via immunoSEQ multiplex PCR, lists solely in-frame clones and lacks some. The table lists about 35,000 clones, 80% to 95% of them singletons. Each of the patients experienced relapse following autologous stem cell transplantation, and their brentuximab vedotin exposure differed. Thawed PBMCs underwent magnetic negative selection to yield purified CD4+ T cells. Progressive disease, partial response or complete response was each patient's best response. The data derive from a study of PD-1 blockade in classical Hodgkin lymphoma. Whole-study findings and limits: The drivers behind the repertoire differences, possibly disease activity or prior therapy, remain undefined.

The specimen was CD4+ T cells from blood, collected at baseline. The clonotype originates from a human donor with classical Hodgkin lymphoma. This chain joins TRBV11-2 and TRBJ2-1; TRBD2 might be the D (5 bases). CDR3 sequence (DNA): TGTGCCAGCAGCTTAGATCAGGAGGAAAAGCAGTTCTTC. It yields the protein CASSLDQEEKQFF.